One sample yielded the 24 T cell receptor beta chains listed below, sequenced in a study of blood T cells in healthy people across ages. Alongside a J-beta primer mix, a sample-barcoded 5' primer served in a second PCR lasting 7 to 11 cycles. One entry per CDR3 protein, called by TCRdb with MiXCR from the 5' RACE reads. Of roughly 800,000 distinct CDR3 sequences in the sample, under 30% were seen once. These data also formed part of another study, on T cells of mothers and their children.

The sample comprised blood. These receptors all come from a boy under 18 in good health.

The V and J genes are TRBV20-1 and TRBJ2-1, with D possibly called TRBD1 or TRBD2 (5 bases each). The CDR3 covers 15 residues. V was clipped by 2 bases and J by 6 bases, with 17 bases between them. Looked up from germline, CDR1 is DFQATT and CDR2 is SNEGSKA (reference sequence). CDR3 DNA: TGCAGTGCTAGATCTCCGGGACCGCCAGGCAATGAGCAGTTCTTC. Translated: CSARSPGPPGNEQFF.

This clonotype was counted only a few times. This rearrangement joins TRBV2 to TRBJ2-5; 7 bases line up with TRBD2. V was pared by 10 bases and J by 2 bases, with 16 bases of the junction left unmatched. Looked up from germline, CDR1 is SNHLY and CDR2 is FYNNEI. This CDR3 contains 16 residues. The CDR3 bases are TGTGCCACCGCGGGGGACCACGGGTTCGGGCAAGAGACCCAGTACTTC. It codes for CATAGDHGFGQETQYF.

V gene TRBV12-3 or TRBV12-4 combines with J gene TRBJ2-7; TRBD1 matches 11 bases. J lost 7 bases, V lost 7 bases, and 6 bases had no gene match. This CDR3 is built from 13 residues. The CDR3 nucleotides read TGTGCCAGCAAATATTGGGACAGGGGGGAGCAGTACTTC. This sequence encodes CASKYWDRGEQYF.

The chain links TRBV9 to TRBJ2-2; TRBD1 matches at 7 bases. V was clipped by 0 bases and J by 0 bases; unmatched bases: 2. Germline assignment: CDR1 SGDLS and CDR2 YYNGEE. This CDR3 is built from 16 residues. The CDR3 sequence: CASSVAGTANTGELFF. CDR3 DNA: TGTGCCAGCAGCGTAGCTGGGACAGCGAACACCGGGGAGCTGTTTTTT.

V and J are TRBV30 and TRBJ2-1; weak D call: TRBD1 (6 bases). The V gene lost 0 bases and the J gene lost 3 bases, with 6 bases spanning the gap. Germline assignment: CDR1 GTSNPN and CDR2 SVGIG (reference sequence). The CDR3 runs to 13 residues. CDR3 sequence: CAWSVGHYNEQFF. Written as DNA, the CDR3 is TGTGCCTGGAGTGTGGGACACTACAATGAGCAGTTCTTC. Supplemented by reference TRBV30 and TRBJ2-1, the full variable domain reads SQTIHQWPATLVQPVGSPLSLECTVEGTSNPNLYWYRQAAGRGLQLLFYSVGIGQISSEVPQNLSASRPQDRQFILSSKKLLLSDSGFYLCAWSVGHYNEQFFGPGTRLTVL.

This clonotype occurred a few times. The J gene is TRBJ1-1, the V gene TRBV30; tentatively, D is TRBD1 (5 bases). The CDR3 covers 13 residues. CDR1 is GTSNPN and CDR2 is SVGIG in the germline V gene (reference sequence). Between the trimmed V and J ends, which lost 0 bases and 6 bases, there was a span of 11 bases. Here the CDR3 reads CAWSVYGAAEAFF. The CDR3 region has the DNA TGTGCCTGGAGTGTGTACGGGGCGGCTGAAGCTTTCTTT.

This clonotype showed up just a few times. This chain joins TRBV6-1 and TRBJ2-1, with 7 bases identical to TRBD2. CDR3 length equals 15 residues. CDR1 and CDR2 (germline): MNHNS, SASEGT. V was pared by 7 bases and J by 4 bases, with 10 bases of the junction left unmatched. The CDR3 sequence is CASIASGNYYNEQFF. Written as DNA, the CDR3 is TGTGCCAGCATCGCTAGCGGCAACTATTACAATGAGCAGTTCTTC.

The genes are TRBV4-1 and TRBJ2-1; 7 bases line up with TRBD1. Germline CDR1 and CDR2: MGHRA and YSYEKL. The V gene end was trimmed by 3 bases and the J gene end by 8 bases; junction bases not matched to a gene: 4. The CDR3 spans 13 residues. As DNA, the CDR3 is TGCGCCAGCAGCCATGACAGGGAACATGAGCAGTTCTTC. It translates to CASSHDREHEQFF.

This clonotype was seen only a few times. The J gene is TRBJ1-1, the V gene TRBV29-1; tentative D call: TRBD1 (5 bases). Germline V gene data show CDR1 as SQVTM and CDR2 as ANQGSEA. The CDR3 spans 12 residues. With 6 bases removed from V and 1 base from J, the gap between germline ends came to 9 bases. CDR3 nucleotides: TGCAGCGTCGGCAGGGAGAACACTGAAGCTTTCTTT. Amino acid sequence: CSVGRENTEAFF.

This clonotype has a count of ten or more. The chain has TRBV6-6 and TRBJ1-4; 12 nucleotides agree with TRBD1. The CDR3 is made up of 15 amino acids. Trimming at V came to 5 bases and at J to 2 bases, leaving 0 bases not matched to a gene. Looked up from germline, CDR1 is MNHNY and CDR2 is SVGAGI (reference sequence). CDR3 in amino acids: CASSGTGGTNEKLFF. CDR3 nucleotide sequence: TGTGCCAGCAGTGGGACAGGGGGCACTAATGAAAAACTGTTTTTT.

This clonotype was found a few times. The chain couples TRBV12-3 or TRBV12-4 to TRBJ2-2; D not certain. The CDR3 runs 14 residues. The V and J ends lost 4 bases and 0 bases respectively, with 6 bases between them. This chain's CDR3 is CASSWRTNTGELFF. DNA for the CDR3: TGTGCCAGCAGTTGGAGAACGAACACCGGGGAGCTGTTTTTT.

This clonotype turned up a few times. This chain uses TRBV5-1 with TRBJ2-3; either TRBD1 or TRBD2 may fit D (5 bases each). CDR3 length: 16 residues. V lost 0 bases and J lost 4, with 15 bases in between. Germline assignment: CDR1 SGHRS and CDR2 YFSETQ. The CDR3 here is CASSLVGPGPADTQYF. The CDR3 bases are TGCGCCAGCAGCTTGGTCGGGCCGGGGCCCGCAGATACGCAGTATTTT. The complete variable domain, with remaining parts taken from reference TRBV5-1 and TRBJ2-3, reads KAGVTQTPRYLIKTRGQQVTLSCSPISGHRSVSWYQQTPGQGLQFLFEYFSETQRNKGNFPGRFSGRQFSNSRSEMNVSTLELGDSALYLCASSLVGPGPADTQYFGPGTRLTVL.

The chain links TRBV5-1 to TRBJ2-7; D not certain. The germline CDR1 and CDR2 sequences are SGHRS and YFSETQ. The CDR3 is 16 amino acids. V shed 4 bases and J shed 0 bases, with 17 bases lying between them. DNA of the CDR3: TGCGCCAGCAGCATCTACACGACTTTCAGCTCCTACGAGCAGTACTTC. Protein product: CASSIYTTFSSYEQYF.

The rearrangement uses TRBV5-1 and TRBJ2-5; 7 bases map to TRBD2. The V and J ends lost 4 bases and 2 bases, in that order; junction bases with no gene match: 5. The CDR3 contains 14 residues. The germline CDR1 and CDR2 sequences are SGHRS and YFSETQ. This chain's CDR3 is CASSRAGPQETQYF. The CDR3 nucleotides are TGCGCCAGCAGCCGAGCGGGACCACAAGAGACCCAGTACTTC.

The chain carries TRBV7-2 and TRBJ1-6; 8 bases map to TRBD1. The CDR3 is 16 residues long. The germline V gene encodes CDR1 SGHTA and CDR2 FQGNSA. V was pared by 5 bases and J by 6 bases, with 9 bases of the junction left unmatched. The CDR3 DNA follows: TGTGCCAGCAGCCGAAAACTGGGACAGGCTAATTCACCCCTCCACTTT. This gives the protein CASSRKLGQANSPLHF.

CDR3 DNA: TGTGCCAGCAGCCCCCCCCCTAGCGACTCCTACAATGAGCAGTTCTTC. Translation gives CASSPPPSDSYNEQFF. V gene TRBV4-2 combines with J gene TRBJ2-1; TRBD2 is a possible D gene (6 bases). With 4 bases removed from V and 0 bases from J, the gap between germline ends came to 13 bases. Germline CDR1 reads LGHNA; CDR2 reads YNFKEQ. The CDR3 sequence is 16 residues long.

This clonotype has more than one count but fewer than ten. The chain employs TRBV12-3 or TRBV12-4 and TRBJ2-1, with 9 bases fitting TRBD2. There are 15 residues in the CDR3. The junction had 11 bases not matched to a gene; V was cut back by 6 bases and J by 8 bases. The CDR3 nucleotides are TGTGCCAGCAGCCCTAGGAGGCGGGGGGGGGATGAGCAGTTCTTC. This encodes CASSPRRRGGDEQFF.

The CDR3 spells CSARVGGGFGETQYF. The CDR3 region has the DNA TGCAGTGCTAGAGTTGGCGGGGGATTCGGAGAGACCCAGTACTTC. The chain couples TRBV20-1 to TRBJ2-5, with TRBD2 matching 7 bases. The CDR3 runs to 15 residues. CDR1 is DFQATT, CDR2 SNEGSKA, per germline (reference sequence). V lost 1 base and J lost 4; bases outside the gene matches: 9.

A few counts support this clonotype. The chain recombines TRBV5-5 with TRBJ2-2; D perhaps matches TRBD1 (5 bases). V dropped 4 bases and J dropped 5 bases, with 15 bases sitting between them. CDR1 SGHKS and CDR2 YYEKEE come from the germline V gene (reference sequence). This CDR3 spans 15 amino acids. CDR3 in amino acids: CASSVRDVRTGELFF. As DNA, the CDR3 is TGTGCCAGCAGCGTCAGGGATGTGAGGACCGGGGAGCTGTTTTTT. Combining the CDR3 with reference TRBV5-5 and TRBJ2-2 gives the whole variable domain DAGVTQSPTHLIKTRGQQVTLRCSPISGHKSVSWYQQVLGQGPQFIFQYYEKEERGRGNFPDRFSARQFPNYSSELNVNALLLGDSALYLCASSVRDVRTGELFFGEGSRLTVL.

The gene calls are TRBV7-3 and TRBJ2-7; 11 bases are shared with TRBD2. V lost 5 bases and J lost 0; bases outside the gene matches: 3. Germline V lookup: CDR1 SGHTA, CDR2 FQGTGA. The CDR3 extends over 15 amino acids. The CDR3 loop reads CASSVTSGSSYEQYF. CDR3 in DNA: TGTGCCAGCAGCGTCACTAGCGGGAGCTCCTACGAGCAGTACTTC.

This chain links TRBV7-9 with TRBJ2-2; 7 nucleotides align to TRBD1. There are 13 residues in the CDR3. Germline lookup yields CDR1 SEHNR and CDR2 FQNEAQ (reference sequence). Trimming took 5 bases from V and 14 from J; bases not matched to a gene: 11. As DNA, the CDR3 is TGTGCCAGCAGCCCAACGATACAGGGGAGACTGTTTTTT. Protein: CASSPTIQGRLFF.

There are many counts of this clonotype. The chain employs TRBV5-1 and TRBJ1-2; a weak D match, TRBD1 (6 bases). The CDR3 extends over 14 amino acids. Between the trimmed V and J ends, which lost 3 bases and 3 bases, there was a span of 12 bases. Per the germline V gene, CDR1 is SGHRS and CDR2 is YFSETQ. For the CDR3, the DNA is TGCGCCAGCAGCTCGGCAGGGGATTACTATGGCTACACCTTC. Translating gives CASSSAGDYYGYTF.

The CDR3 here is CASSSGGHRAYEQYF. The CDR3 bases are TGTGCCAGCAGCTCGGGAGGACACCGAGCCTACGAGCAGTACTTC. This sequence joins TRBV7-9 and TRBJ2-5; 7 bases are shared with TRBD2. The J call is uncertain, as TRBJ2-7 better fits the DNA end. The CDR3 consists of 15 residues. Germline V gene sequence: CDR1 SEHNR, CDR2 FQNEAQ (reference sequence).

The V gene is TRBV12-3 or TRBV12-4, the J gene TRBJ1-1; tentative D call: TRBD1 (6 bases). This CDR3 contains 15 residues. V was shortened by 4 bases and J by 0 bases, with 12 bases between the two germline ends. Here the CDR3 DNA reads TGTGCCAGCAGTTCCGCCGGGACACTGAACACTGAAGCTTTCTTT. Its protein product is CASSSAGTLNTEAFF.